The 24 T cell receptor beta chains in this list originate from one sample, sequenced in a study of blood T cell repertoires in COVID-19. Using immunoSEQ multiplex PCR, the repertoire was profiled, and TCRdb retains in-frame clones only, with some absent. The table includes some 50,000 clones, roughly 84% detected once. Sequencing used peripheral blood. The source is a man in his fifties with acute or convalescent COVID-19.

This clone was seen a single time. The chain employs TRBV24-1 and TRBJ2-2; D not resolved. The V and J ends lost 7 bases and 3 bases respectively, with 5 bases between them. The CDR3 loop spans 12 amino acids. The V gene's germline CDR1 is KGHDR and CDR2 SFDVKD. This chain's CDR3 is CATRPDTGELFF. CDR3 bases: TGTGCCACCAGGCCGGACACCGGGGAGCTGTTTTTT.

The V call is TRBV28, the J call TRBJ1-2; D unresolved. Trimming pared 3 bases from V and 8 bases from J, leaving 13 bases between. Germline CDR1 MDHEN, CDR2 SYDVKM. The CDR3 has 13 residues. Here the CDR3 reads CASSFRAGNGYTF. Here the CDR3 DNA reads TGTGCCAGCAGTTTTCGAGCGGGAAACGGCTACACCTTC.

The CDR3 reads CASSYSRTSANEQFF. DNA of the CDR3: TGTGCCAGCAGTTACTCGCGGACTAGTGCCAATGAGCAGTTCTTC. This chain uses TRBV6-2 or TRBV6-3 with TRBJ2-1, with TRBD2 identical over 7 bases. Germline CDR1 MNHEY, CDR2 SVGEGT. This CDR3 is 15 amino acids long. Losses at the gene ends were 0 bases for V and 6 bases for J; bases not matched to a gene: 5.

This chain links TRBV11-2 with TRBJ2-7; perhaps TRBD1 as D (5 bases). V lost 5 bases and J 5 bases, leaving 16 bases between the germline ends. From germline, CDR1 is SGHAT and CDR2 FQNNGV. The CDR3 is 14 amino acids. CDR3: CASSAQGRVNEQYF. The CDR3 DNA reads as TGTGCCAGCAGCGCCCAGGGCAGGGTCAACGAGCAGTACTTC.

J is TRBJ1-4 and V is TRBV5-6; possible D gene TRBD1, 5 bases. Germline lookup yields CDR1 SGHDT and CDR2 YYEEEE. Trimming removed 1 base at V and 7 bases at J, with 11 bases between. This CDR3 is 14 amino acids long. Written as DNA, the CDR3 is TGTGCCAGCAGCTTGTCAGGGTATCGTGAAAAACTGTTTTTT. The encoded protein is CASSLSGYREKLFF.

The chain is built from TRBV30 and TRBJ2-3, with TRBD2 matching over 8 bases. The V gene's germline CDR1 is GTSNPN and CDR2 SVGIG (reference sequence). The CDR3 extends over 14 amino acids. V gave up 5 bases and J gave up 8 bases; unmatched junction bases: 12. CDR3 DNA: TGTGCCTGGGGGGGCCCAGCGGGAGCAGGTACGCAGTATTTT. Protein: CAWGGPAGAGTQYF.

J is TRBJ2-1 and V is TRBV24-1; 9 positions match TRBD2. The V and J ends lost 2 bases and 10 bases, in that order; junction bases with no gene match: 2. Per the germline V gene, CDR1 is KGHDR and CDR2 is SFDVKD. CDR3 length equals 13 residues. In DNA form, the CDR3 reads TGTGCCACCAGTGATTCTGGACTAGCGGAGCAGTTCTTC. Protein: CATSDSGLAEQFF.

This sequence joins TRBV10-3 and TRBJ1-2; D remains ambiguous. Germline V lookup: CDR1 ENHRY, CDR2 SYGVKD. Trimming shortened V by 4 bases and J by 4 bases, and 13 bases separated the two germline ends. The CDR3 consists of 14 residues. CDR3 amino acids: CAISVSTALYGYTF. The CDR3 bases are TGTGCCATCAGTGTATCTACCGCTCTCTATGGCTACACCTTC.

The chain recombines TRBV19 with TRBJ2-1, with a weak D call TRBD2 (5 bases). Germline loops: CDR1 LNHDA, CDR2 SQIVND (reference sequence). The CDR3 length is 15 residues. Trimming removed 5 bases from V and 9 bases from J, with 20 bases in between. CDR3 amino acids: CASSSRGPQVGEQFF. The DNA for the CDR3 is TGTGCCAGTAGTTCCAGAGGGCCCCAGGTCGGTGAGCAGTTCTTC.

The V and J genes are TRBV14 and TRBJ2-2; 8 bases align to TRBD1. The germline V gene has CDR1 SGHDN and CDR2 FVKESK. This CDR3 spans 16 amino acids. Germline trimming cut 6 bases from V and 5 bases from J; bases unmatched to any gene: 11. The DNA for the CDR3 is TGTGCCAGCAGTAAAAGTCAGGGGGCTCGTACCGGGGAGCTGTTTTTT. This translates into CASSKSQGARTGELFF.

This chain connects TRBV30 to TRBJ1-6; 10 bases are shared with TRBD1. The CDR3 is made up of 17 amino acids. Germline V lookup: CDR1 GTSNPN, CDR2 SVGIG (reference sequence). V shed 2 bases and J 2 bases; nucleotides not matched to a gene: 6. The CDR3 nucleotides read TGTGCCTGGAGTTCGGGACAGGGGAGCACCTATAATTCACCCCTCCACTTT. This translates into CAWSSGQGSTYNSPLHF.

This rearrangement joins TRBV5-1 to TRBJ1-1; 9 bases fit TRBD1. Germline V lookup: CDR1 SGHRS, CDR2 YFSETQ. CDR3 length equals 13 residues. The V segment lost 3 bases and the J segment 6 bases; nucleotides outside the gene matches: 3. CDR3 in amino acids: CASSWTGAAEAFF. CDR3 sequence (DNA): TGCGCCAGCAGCTGGACAGGGGCCGCTGAAGCTTTCTTT.

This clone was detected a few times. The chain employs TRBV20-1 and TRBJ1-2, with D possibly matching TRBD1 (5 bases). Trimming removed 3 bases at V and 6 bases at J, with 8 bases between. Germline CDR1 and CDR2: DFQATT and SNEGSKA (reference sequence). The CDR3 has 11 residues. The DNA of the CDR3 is TGCAGTGCTAGTATCAGGGATGGCTACACCTTC. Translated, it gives CSASIRDGYTF.

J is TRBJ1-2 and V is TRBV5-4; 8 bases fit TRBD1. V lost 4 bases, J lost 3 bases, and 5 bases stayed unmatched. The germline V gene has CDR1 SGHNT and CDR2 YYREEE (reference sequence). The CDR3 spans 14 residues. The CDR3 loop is CASSPGGAYYGYTF. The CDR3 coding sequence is TGTGCCAGCAGCCCAGGGGGCGCCTACTATGGCTACACCTTC. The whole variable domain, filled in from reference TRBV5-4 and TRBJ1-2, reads ETGVTQSPTHLIKTRGQQVTLRCSSQSGHNTVSWYQQALGQGPQFIFQYYREEENGRGNFPPRFSGLQFPNYSSELNVNALELDDSALYLCASSPGGAYYGYTFGSGTRLTVV.

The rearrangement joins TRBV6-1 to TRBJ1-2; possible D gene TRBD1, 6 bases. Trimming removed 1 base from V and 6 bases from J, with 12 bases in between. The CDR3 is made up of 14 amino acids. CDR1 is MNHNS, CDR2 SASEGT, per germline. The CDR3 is CASSEGGRGNGYTF. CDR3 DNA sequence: TGTGCCAGCAGTGAAGGAGGCAGGGGCAATGGCTACACCTTC.

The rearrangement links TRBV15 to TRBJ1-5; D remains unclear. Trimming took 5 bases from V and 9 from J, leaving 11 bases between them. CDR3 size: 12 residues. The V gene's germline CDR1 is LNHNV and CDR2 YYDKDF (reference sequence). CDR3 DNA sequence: TGTGCCACCAGCGTCTATGATCGGCCCCAGCATTTT. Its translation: CATSVYDRPQHF. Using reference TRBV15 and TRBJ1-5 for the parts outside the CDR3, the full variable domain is DAMVIQNPRYQVTQFGKPVTLSCSQTLNHNVMYWYQQKSSQAPKLLFHYYDKDFNNEADTPDNFQSRRPNTSFCFLDIRSPGLGDTAMYLCATSVYDRPQHFGDGTRLSIL.

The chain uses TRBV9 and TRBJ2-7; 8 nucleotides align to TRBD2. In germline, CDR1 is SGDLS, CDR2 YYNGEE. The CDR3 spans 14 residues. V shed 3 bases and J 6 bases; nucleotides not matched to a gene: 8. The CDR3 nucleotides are TGTGCCAGCAGCGCCACCGGGACTAGGACCGAGCAGTACTTC. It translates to CASSATGTRTEQYF.

The CDR3 sequence: CASSFSGGAGNEQFF. CDR3 DNA: TGTGCCAGCAGCTTTAGCGGGGGGGCTGGTAATGAGCAGTTCTTC. The V and J genes are TRBV9 and TRBJ2-1, with 11 bases matching TRBD2. J was trimmed by 7 bases and V by 4 bases; bases with no gene match: 7. Germline V lookup: CDR1 SGDLS, CDR2 YYNGEE. CDR3 length equals 15 residues.

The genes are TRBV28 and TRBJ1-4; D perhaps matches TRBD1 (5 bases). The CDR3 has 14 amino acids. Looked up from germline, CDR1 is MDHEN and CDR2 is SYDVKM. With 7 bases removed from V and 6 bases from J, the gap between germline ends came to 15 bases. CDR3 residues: CASTLGGSDEKLFF. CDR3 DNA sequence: TGTGCCAGCACTTTGGGGGGGTCGGATGAAAAACTGTTTTTT.

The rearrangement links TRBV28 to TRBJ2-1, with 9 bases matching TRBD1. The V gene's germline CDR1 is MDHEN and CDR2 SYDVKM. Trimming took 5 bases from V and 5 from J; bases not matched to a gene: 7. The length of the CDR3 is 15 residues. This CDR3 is CASSRRDRDDNEQFF. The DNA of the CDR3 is TGTGCCAGCAGTCGCCGGGACAGGGACGACAATGAGCAGTTCTTC.

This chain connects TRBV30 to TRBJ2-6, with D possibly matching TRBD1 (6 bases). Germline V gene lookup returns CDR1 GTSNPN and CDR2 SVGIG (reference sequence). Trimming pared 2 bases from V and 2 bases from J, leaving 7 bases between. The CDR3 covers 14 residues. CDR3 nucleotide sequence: TGTGCCTGGAGTCAGGGGACTGGGGCCAACGTCCTGACTTTC. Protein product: CAWSQGTGANVLTF.

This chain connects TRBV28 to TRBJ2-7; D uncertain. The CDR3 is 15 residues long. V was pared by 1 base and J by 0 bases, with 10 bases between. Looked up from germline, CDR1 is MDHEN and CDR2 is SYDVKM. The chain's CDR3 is CASSLFRVSSYEQYF. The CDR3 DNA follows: TGTGCCAGCAGTTTATTTCGGGTTAGCTCCTACGAGCAGTACTTC.

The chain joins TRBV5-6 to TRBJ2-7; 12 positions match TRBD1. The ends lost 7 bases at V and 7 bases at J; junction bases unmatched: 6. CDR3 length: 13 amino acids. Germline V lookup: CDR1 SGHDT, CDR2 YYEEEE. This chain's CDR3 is CASLGQGAWEQYF. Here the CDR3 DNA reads TGTGCCAGCCTGGGACAGGGGGCGTGGGAGCAGTACTTC. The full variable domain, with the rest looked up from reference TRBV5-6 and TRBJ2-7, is DAGVTQSPTHLIKTRGQQVTLRCSPKSGHDTVSWYQQALGQGPQFIFQYYEEEERQRGNFPDRFSGHQFPNYSSELNVNALLLGDSALYLCASLGQGAWEQYFGPGTRLTVT.

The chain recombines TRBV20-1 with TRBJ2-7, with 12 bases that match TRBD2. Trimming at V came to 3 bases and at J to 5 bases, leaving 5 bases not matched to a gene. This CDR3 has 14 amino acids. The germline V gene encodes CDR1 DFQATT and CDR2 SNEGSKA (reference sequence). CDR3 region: CSASPSGGADEQYF. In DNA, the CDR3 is TGCAGTGCTAGTCCTAGCGGGGGGGCCGACGAGCAGTACTTC.